The source of this T cell receptor beta chain is a study of CXCR3-negative and CXCR3-positive naive CD8 T cells. UMI labels and 5' RACE were used to prepare the TRB cDNA libraries. TCRdb reprocessed the 5' RACE reads and keeps a single row for each CDR3 protein, giving no DNA. The specimen's table records about 45,000 distinct CDR3 sequences. Germline V CDR1 and CDR2: ENHRY, SYGVKD. This CDR3 comprises 14 residues. The chain uses TRBV10-3 and TRBJ2-7; TCRdb's D call of TRBD1 is untestable without DNA. The sequenced material came from memory CD8+ T cells from blood. This sequence originates from a human donor in good health. Some clones in this sample may be carry-over from other donors' samples. The CDR3 here is CAIGAGTSSYEQYF.